Listed below are T cell receptor beta chains from one sample, sequenced in a study of T cells after yellow fever vaccination. TCRdb itself ran the 5' RACE reads through MiXCR, one entry per CDR3 protein. Here the sample spans fewer than 150,000 distinct CDR3 sequences, roughly 8.2% being singletons. The sequencing here drew on CD4+ T cells sorted from PBMCs, taken 5 days after the yellow fever booster vaccination. Every receptor here comes from a man aged 25 to 40 who received the YFV17D yellow fever vaccine. CDR3s include the opening cysteine and the closing phenylalanine or tryptophan. The D gene is left open where the match is weak. For some rows the clone size is stated as once, few or many, or as a class when expanded; others skip it.

v_gene	abundance	d_gene	j_gene	CDR3aa	CDR3nt
TRBV9	many	TRBD2	TRBJ2-1	CASSVRGLAGEVEQFF	TGTGCCAGCAGCGTCCGAGGACTAGCGGGAGAGGTTGAGCAGTTCTTC
TRBV20-1	many	TRBD2	TRBJ2-3	CSARTSGSLTDTQYF	TGCAGTGCTAGAACTAGCGGGAGTCTTACAGATACGCAGTATTTT
TRBV7-2	many	NA	TRBJ2-3	CASRNTDTQYF	TGTGCCAGCAGAAACACAGATACGCAGTATTTT
TRBV29-1	many	NA	TRBJ1-1	CSVVMRGIWAEAFF	TGCAGCGTCGTCATGAGAGGGATTTGGGCTGAAGCTTTCTTT
TRBV5-5	many	NA	TRBJ2-7	CASSRATQGVLYEQYF	TGTGCCAGCAGCCGTGCAACTCAAGGGGTCCTTTACGAGCAGTACTTC
TRBV7-9	many	NA	TRBJ2-3	CASSFSEISTDTQYF	TGTGCCAGCAGCTTCTCGGAGATTAGTACAGATACGCAGTATTTT
TRBV29-1	many	TRBD2	TRBJ2-5	CSVGTSGSSETQYF	TGCAGCGTTGGGACTAGCGGGAGTTCTGAGACCCAGTACTTC
TRBV12-3/TRBV12-4	many	TRBD2	TRBJ2-7	CASSPSGSVYEQYF	TGTGCCAGCAGCCCGAGCGGGAGTGTCTACGAGCAGTACTTC
TRBV6-1	many	TRBD1	TRBJ1-2	CASSTADRGYGYTF	TGTGCCAGCAGTACAGCGGACAGGGGCTATGGCTACACCTTC
TRBV6-2/TRBV6-3	many	TRBD2	TRBJ2-5	CASSYRFRTSGRAGETQYF	TGTGCCAGCAGTTATCGGTTCCGGACTAGCGGGAGGGCCGGGGAGACCCAGTACTTC
TRBV2	few	NA	TRBJ1-4	CASSEDSTLKLFF	TGTGCCAGCAGTGAAGACAGTACGTTGAAACTGTTTTTT
TRBV6-9	NA	TRBD1	TRBJ2-2	CATSYSKVRDRVVLNTGELFF	TGTGCCACCAGTTATTCAAAAGTCCGGGACAGGGTTGTTTTGAACACCGGGGAGCTGTTTTTT
TRBV20-1	many	NA	TRBJ2-5	CSARGRDQETQYF	TGCAGTGCTAGGGGGCGGGACCAAGAGACCCAGTACTTC
TRBV7-2	many	NA	TRBJ2-3	CASGPQSDTQYF	TGTGCCAGCGGGCCCCAGTCAGATACGCAGTATTTT
TRBV5-4	NA	NA	TRBJ2-2	CASSLTAGELFF	TGTGCCAGCAGCTTGACCGCCGGGGAGCTGTTTTTT
TRBV29-1	many	TRBD2	TRBJ2-1	CSVDSGRVGEQFF	TGCAGCGTTGATAGCGGGAGAGTGGGTGAGCAGTTCTTC
TRBV7-2	few	NA	TRBJ2-5	CASSPGSGQETQYF	TGTGCCAGCAGCCCTGGAAGCGGCCAAGAGACCCAGTACTTC
TRBV20-1	many	TRBD2	TRBJ2-4	CSAREGLAGGRDKNIQYF	TGCAGTGCTAGGGAGGGGTTAGCGGGAGGCCGTGACAAAAACATTCAGTACTTC
TRBV20-1	few	TRBD2	TRBJ2-5	CSARDATSGGVETQYF	TGCAGTGCTAGAGATGCAACTAGCGGGGGGGTAGAGACCCAGTACTTC
TRBV5-5	many	TRBD1	TRBJ1-5	CASSLEVRTGYNQPQHF	TGTGCCAGCAGCTTGGAAGTGAGGACAGGGTATAATCAGCCCCAGCATTTT
TRBV5-1	few	TRBD2	TRBJ2-1	CASSLGLQREPYDEQFF	TGCGCCAGCAGCCTGGGGCTCCAGCGGGAGCCGTATGATGAGCAGTTCTTC
TRBV30	few	NA	TRBJ1-5	CAWSREWGPQHF	TGTGCCTGGAGTAGGGAGTGGGGGCCCCAGCATTTT
TRBV12-3/TRBV12-4	many	TRBD2	TRBJ2-1	CASSFGGTSSYEQFF	TGTGCCAGCAGTTTTGGTGGGACTAGCTCGTATGAGCAGTTCTTC
TRBV12-3/TRBV12-4	many	TRBD2	TRBJ2-3	CASRVSGSSTDTQYF	TGTGCCAGCAGAGTAAGCGGGAGCAGCACAGATACGCAGTATTTT
TRBV20-1	many	NA	TRBJ2-5	CSARDPSGWRRTQYF	TGCAGTGCTAGGGACCCAAGTGGGTGGCGCAGGACCCAGTACTTC
TRBV28	many	TRBD1	TRBJ2-7	CASIRQGAYEQYF	TGTGCCAGTATTAGACAGGGGGCCTACGAGCAGTACTTC
TRBV27	NA	TRBD1	TRBJ1-6	CASRVTGVKSYNSPLHF	TGTGCCAGCAGGGTAACAGGGGTAAAATCCTATAATTCACCCCTCCACTTT
TRBV20-1	many	NA	TRBJ1-6	CSASVGPDNSPLHF	TGCAGTGCCTCGGTGGGGCCCGATAATTCACCCCTCCACTTT
TRBV15	many	TRBD2	TRBJ2-2	CATSRDWGGAGELFF	TGTGCCACCAGCAGAGATTGGGGAGGGGCCGGGGAGCTGTTTTTT
TRBV20-1	many	TRBD2	TRBJ2-5	CSALRGQETQYF	TGCAGTGCTTTGCGGGGGCAAGAGACCCAGTACTTC
TRBV29-1	many	NA	TRBJ2-3	CSVPGLTDTQYF	TGCAGCGTTCCGGGATTAACAGATACGCAGTATTTT
TRBV6-2/TRBV6-3	few	NA	TRBJ2-7	CASSYDRNSYEQYF	TGTGCCAGCAGTTACGACAGAAATTCCTACGAGCAGTACTTC
TRBV5-1	many	NA	TRBJ1-5	CASSLDGGNQPQHF	TGCGCCAGCAGCCTCGACGGGGGAAATCAGCCCCAGCATTTT
TRBV6-1	many	NA	TRBJ2-1	CASSGLGGSSYNEQFF	TGTGCCAGCAGTGGACTAGGAGGCAGCTCCTACAATGAGCAGTTCTTC
TRBV7-9	many	NA	TRBJ2-2	CASSLMQGRTGELFF	TGTGCCAGCAGCTTAATGCAGGGCAGAACCGGGGAGCTGTTTTTT
TRBV13	many	NA	TRBJ2-1	CASCPTLPRDLAPQGFYNEQFF	TGTGCCAGCTGCCCTACGCTCCCCAGGGATTTGGCTCCCCAGGGATTTTACAATGAGCAGTTCTTC
TRBV5-1	many	NA	TRBJ2-2	CASRRTVTGELFF	TGCGCCAGCAGACGGACAGTCACCGGGGAGCTGTTTTTT
TRBV20-1	NA	NA	TRBJ1-1	CSARDSTEAFF	TGCAGTGCAAGAGATAGCACTGAAGCTTTCTTT
TRBV18	many	NA	TRBJ2-3	CASSPSKGMDTQYF	TGTGCCAGCTCACCATCGAAAGGGATGGATACGCAGTATTTT
TRBV20-1	many	NA	TRBJ2-5	CSASWSSGVGETQYF	TGCAGTGCTAGTTGGAGTAGCGGTGTGGGAGAGACCCAGTACTTC
TRBV20-1	NA	NA	TRBJ2-7	CSARPTAFGLYEQYF	TGCAGTGCTCGCCCTACAGCCTTCGGACTCTACGAGCAGTACTTC
TRBV5-4	NA	NA	TRBJ2-3	CASSSPWVAATDTQYF	TGTGCCAGCAGCTCCCCGTGGGTGGCGGCGACAGATACGCAGTATTTT
TRBV20-1	many	NA	TRBJ2-7	CSARDGGRWSYEQYF	TGCAGTGCTAGAGATGGTGGGAGATGGTCCTACGAGCAGTACTTC
TRBV5-1	many	TRBD2	TRBJ2-3	CASTRTSGTDTQYF	TGCGCCAGCACCCGGACTAGCGGGACTGATACGCAGTATTTT